These 23 T cell receptor beta chains originate from one sample sequenced in a study of blood T cell repertoires in COVID-19. Produced via immunoSEQ multiplex PCR; TCRdb's table is partial and in-frame only. Of some 250,000 clones in the sample, roughly 88% were seen once. The specimen was peripheral blood. Source of these receptors: a man aged 35 to 55 with acute or convalescent COVID-19.

The chain has TRBV2 and TRBJ1-5, with D possibly being TRBD1 (5 bases). The CDR3 covers 13 residues. Trimming shortened V by 7 bases and J by 1 base, and 8 bases separated the two germline ends. Germline V lookup: CDR1 SNHLY, CDR2 FYNNEI. CDR3 region: CASNSGSNQPQHF. For the CDR3, the DNA is TGTGCCAGCAATTCAGGGAGCAATCAGCCCCAGCATTTT.

The chain employs TRBV6-4 and TRBJ2-7, with 12 positions matching TRBD2. The length of the CDR3 is 19 residues. Germline CDR1 reads MRHNA; CDR2 reads SNTAGT. The V and J ends lost 0 bases and 6 bases, in that order; junction bases with no gene match: 15. CDR3 sequence reads: CASSDSIDPRTSGTSEQYF. For the CDR3, the DNA is TGTGCCAGCAGTGACTCGATTGATCCAAGGACTAGCGGGACCTCCGAGCAGTACTTC.

The chain couples TRBV2 to TRBJ2-1; 13 nucleotides line up with TRBD2. The CDR3 covers 15 residues. V dropped 6 bases and J dropped 4; count of bases not matched to a gene: 3. Germline V gives CDR1 SNHLY, CDR2 FYNNEI. The CDR3 here is CASRELAGGYNEQFF. The CDR3 nucleotides are TGTGCCAGCAGAGAACTAGCGGGAGGGTACAATGAGCAGTTCTTC.

J is TRBJ1-2 and V is TRBV2; D uncertain. The CDR3 contains 15 residues. Looked up from germline, CDR1 is SNHLY and CDR2 is FYNNEI. V gave up 2 bases and J gave up 5 bases, with 15 bases separating them. CDR3 in DNA: TGTGCCAGCAGTGAAAAATCGGGTTTGTCATATGGCTACACCTTC. As protein: CASSEKSGLSYGYTF.

V usage is TRBV7-6 and J usage is TRBJ2-7, with a tentative D call TRBD1 (6 bases). CDR3 length equals 13 residues. Germline V gene data show CDR1 as SGHVS and CDR2 as FNYEAQ. Trimming took 1 base from V and 2 from J, leaving 6 bases between them. The CDR3 spells CASSLGTAYEQYF. The CDR3 region has the DNA TGTGCCAGCAGCTTAGGGACAGCCTACGAGCAGTACTTC.

The rearrangement joins TRBV19 to TRBJ1-2, with 9 nucleotides matching TRBD1. CDR3 length: 15 residues. Germline lookup yields CDR1 LNHDA and CDR2 SQIVND (reference sequence). Germline trimming cut 6 bases from V and 2 bases from J; bases unmatched to any gene: 7. CDR3 in amino acids: CASRAGTGLNYGYTF. DNA of the CDR3: TGTGCCAGTAGAGCCGGGACAGGGTTGAACTATGGCTACACCTTC.

The rearrangement links TRBV29-1 to TRBJ1-1; D perhaps matches TRBD1 (6 bases). Germline V gives CDR1 SQVTM, CDR2 ANQGSEA. CDR3 length: 12 amino acids. Deletions cut 7 bases from V and 1 base from J, with 10 bases between. Written as DNA, the CDR3 is TGCAGCGGAACCAGGGGGAACACTGAAGCTTTCTTT. As protein: CSGTRGNTEAFF.

J is TRBJ1-4 and V is TRBV29-1; tentative D call: TRBD1 (6 bases). Germline values: CDR1 SQVTM, CDR2 ANQGSEA. The germline V and J ends were trimmed by 6 bases and 5 bases, with 7 bases remaining between them. The CDR3 loop spans 11 amino acids. This CDR3 reads CSVQGNEKLFF. Written as DNA, the CDR3 is TGCAGCGTCCAGGGGAATGAAAAACTGTTTTTT.

The chain combines TRBV5-6 with TRBJ2-7; possible D gene TRBD1, 6 bases. Trimming left V 4 bases short and J 2 bases short, with 13 bases between. The CDR3 is made up of 14 amino acids. Germline CDR1 and CDR2: SGHDT and YYEEEE. The CDR3: CASSPLDSPYEQYF. The CDR3 coding sequence is TGTGCCAGCAGCCCCCTGGACAGTCCCTACGAGCAGTACTTC. The entire variable domain, with the rest obtained from reference TRBV5-6 and TRBJ2-7, is as follows: DAGVTQSPTHLIKTRGQQVTLRCSPKSGHDTVSWYQQALGQGPQFIFQYYEEEERQRGNFPDRFSGHQFPNYSSELNVNALLLGDSALYLCASSPLDSPYEQYFGPGTRLTVT.

The rearrangement uses TRBV29-1 and TRBJ1-1; the D is unclear. Germline CDR1 and CDR2: SQVTM and ANQGSEA. The CDR3 length is 12 residues. V lost 6 bases and J 3 bases, leaving 11 bases between the germline ends. CDR3 protein: CSVQEVDTEAFF. CDR3 nucleotides: TGCAGCGTCCAGGAGGTGGACACTGAAGCTTTCTTT.

J is TRBJ2-1 and V is TRBV7-3; possible D gene TRBD2, 6 bases. Trimming stripped 0 bases from V and 7 bases from J, with 10 bases between. There are 14 residues in the CDR3. Per the germline V gene, CDR1 is SGHTA and CDR2 is FQGTGA. The CDR3 DNA reads TGTGCCAGCAGCTTAACGCCTAGCGTGAATGAGCAGTTCTTC. As protein: CASSLTPSVNEQFF.

The chain combines TRBV5-1 with TRBJ1-4; 8 positions match TRBD1. CDR3 length: 15 residues. Germline V gene data show CDR1 as SGHRS and CDR2 as YFSETQ. Trimming took 4 bases from V and 8 from J; bases not matched to a gene: 10. The CDR3 DNA follows: TGCGCCAGCAGCCACGGGACAGGTAATCGAGAAAAACTGTTTTTT. It encodes CASSHGTGNREKLFF.

The rearrangement links TRBV5-6 to TRBJ1-3, with TRBD1 identical over 11 bases. The CDR3 spans 15 residues. Germline-derived CDR1 and CDR2 are SGHDT and YYEEEE. With V trimmed by 4 bases and J by 7 bases, 7 bases remained unmatched. The CDR3 DNA reads TGTGCCAGCAGCCCCGGACAGGGGGCGAGGAACACCATATATTTT. Translated: CASSPGQGARNTIYF.

This clone was seen only once. V gene TRBV9 combines with J gene TRBJ1-5, with TRBD1 matching over 10 bases. V trimming: 3 bases; J trimming: 0 bases; junction bases outside the gene matches: 3. Germline assignment: CDR1 SGDLS and CDR2 YYNGEE. The CDR3 is 16 amino acids. Here the CDR3 reads CASSGGTGVSNQPQHF. As DNA, the CDR3 is TGTGCCAGCAGCGGGGGGACAGGGGTTAGCAATCAGCCCCAGCATTTT.

This chain uses TRBV11-2 with TRBJ2-7, with D unresolved. The CDR3 spans 18 residues. CDR1 is SGHAT and CDR2 is FQNNGV in the germline V gene. Trimming pared 5 bases from V and 2 bases from J, leaving 25 bases between. CDR3 sequence reads: CASSQDSLRSVRAYEQYF. CDR3 DNA sequence: TGTGCCAGCAGCCAAGATTCTTTGCGGTCCGTAAGAGCCTACGAGCAGTACTTC.

This chain joins TRBV27 and TRBJ2-2; 9 bases line up with TRBD1. V lost 5 bases to trimming and J lost 3 bases; unmatched junction nucleotides: 10. The germline gives CDR1 MNHEY, CDR2 SMNVEV (reference sequence). This CDR3 region has 17 residues. CDR3 loop: CASSRGWDRADTGELFF. CDR3 DNA sequence: TGTGCCAGCAGTCGGGGGTGGGACAGGGCGGACACCGGGGAGCTGTTTTTT.

This chain uses TRBV5-5 with TRBJ1-2, with D possibly matching TRBD1 (5 bases). This CDR3 is 14 amino acids long. Germline V gene data show CDR1 as SGHKS and CDR2 as YYEKEE (reference sequence). Trimming left V 0 bases short and J 6 bases short, with 12 bases between. CDR3 coding DNA: TGTGCCAGCAGCTTGGCGCAGGGCGGGGATGGCTACACCTTC. It yields the protein CASSLAQGGDGYTF.

The chain joins TRBV18 to TRBJ1-1; possibly TRBD1 for D (6 bases). The CDR3 has 14 residues. CDR1 and CDR2 (germline): KGHSH, LQKENI. The V gene lost 3 bases and the J gene lost 5 bases, with 13 bases spanning the gap. CDR3 sequence: CASSPGGAGTEAFF. The CDR3 DNA reads as TGTGCCAGCTCACCTGGGGGCGCAGGAACTGAAGCTTTCTTT.

The J gene is TRBJ2-1, the V gene TRBV9; 9 nucleotides align to TRBD2. Trimming took 4 bases from V and 2 from J; bases not matched to a gene: 1. The germline CDR1 and CDR2 sequences are SGDLS and YYNGEE. This CDR3 contains 14 residues. This CDR3 is CASSTSGPYNEQFF. CDR3 nucleotides: TGTGCCAGCAGCACTAGCGGGCCCTACAATGAGCAGTTCTTC.

As regards this clone: The limits of the CDR3 on the DNA are not certain, so only TCRdb's listed CDR3 is given. This chain uses TRBV7-2 with TRBJ2-7; TRBD1 reflects the table's D call only, with no check against the DNA. Germline lookup yields CDR1 SGHTA and CDR2 FQGNSA. A total of 14 residues make up the CDR3, ends included. This chain's CDR3 is CASSWGQGTYEQHF.

This clone was detected only a few times. The chain has TRBV30 and TRBJ1-5, with D possibly being TRBD1 (5 bases). V lost 0 bases and J 10 bases, leaving 13 bases between the germline ends. The germline gives CDR1 GTSNPN, CDR2 SVGIG (reference sequence). This CDR3 has 13 residues. The CDR3 region is CAWSVGVGGPQHF. DNA of the CDR3: TGTGCCTGGAGTGTAGGGGTCGGGGGTCCCCAGCATTTT.

V usage is TRBV5-1 and J usage is TRBJ1-1; 7 bases agree with TRBD1. The germline CDR1 and CDR2 sequences are SGHRS and YFSETQ. V lost 4 bases and J lost 3; bases outside the gene matches: 12. The CDR3 length is 16 residues. The CDR3 DNA reads as TGCGCCAGCAGCCTACCCCCTGGGACAGACTACACTGAAGCTTTCTTT. Amino acid sequence: CASSLPPGTDYTEAFF.

The chain uses TRBV29-1 and TRBJ1-1, with D unclear. This CDR3 has 11 amino acids. Trimming took 7 bases from V and 1 from J, leaving 7 bases between them. Germline values: CDR1 SQVTM, CDR2 ANQGSEA. The CDR3 loop reads CSAAGNTEAFF. As DNA, the CDR3 is TGCAGCGCCGCGGGGAACACTGAAGCTTTCTTT. The full variable domain, rest sourced from reference TRBV29-1 and TRBJ1-1, is SAVISQKPSRDICQRGTSLTIQCQVDSQVTMMFWYRQQPGQSLTLIATANQGSEATYESGFVIDKFPISRPNLTFSTLTVSNMSPEDSSIYLCSAAGNTEAFFGQGTRLTVV.